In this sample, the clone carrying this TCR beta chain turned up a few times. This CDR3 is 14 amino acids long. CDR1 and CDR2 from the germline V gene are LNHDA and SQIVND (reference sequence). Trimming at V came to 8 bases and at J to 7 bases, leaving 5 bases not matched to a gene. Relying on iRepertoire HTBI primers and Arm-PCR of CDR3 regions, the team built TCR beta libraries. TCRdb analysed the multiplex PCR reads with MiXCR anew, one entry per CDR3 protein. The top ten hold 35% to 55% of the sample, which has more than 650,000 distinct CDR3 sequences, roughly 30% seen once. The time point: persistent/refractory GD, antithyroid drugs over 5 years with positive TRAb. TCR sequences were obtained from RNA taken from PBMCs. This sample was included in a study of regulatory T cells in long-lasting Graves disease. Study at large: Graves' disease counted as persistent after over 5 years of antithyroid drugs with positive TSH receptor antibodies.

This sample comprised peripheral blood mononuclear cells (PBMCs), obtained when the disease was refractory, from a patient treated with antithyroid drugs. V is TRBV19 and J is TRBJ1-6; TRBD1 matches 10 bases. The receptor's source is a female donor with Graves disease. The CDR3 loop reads CASAGTGDNSPLHF. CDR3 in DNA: TGTGCCAGTGCCGGGACAGGGGACAATTCACCCCTCCACTTT. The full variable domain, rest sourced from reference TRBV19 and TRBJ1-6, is DGGITQSPKYLFRKEGQNVTLSCEQNLNHDAMYWYRQDPGQGLRLIYYSQIVNDFQKGDIAEGYSVSREKKESFPLTVTSAQKNPTAFYLCASAGTGDNSPLHFGNGTRLTVT.